This T cell receptor (beta chain) stems from a study of blood T cell repertoires in COVID-19. Background on the study: Samples came from the United States, Italy and Spain, spanning acute and convalescent COVID-19. PBMCs, B-cell-depleted T cells, or T cells provided the cDNA or gDNA that made up the material.

CDR1 and CDR2 (germline): SGHAT, FQNNGV. The V end was cut by 1 base, the J end by 2 bases, with 6 bases between. This CDR3 is built from 14 residues. Per the original methods: Researchers report that nucleated cell counts were estimated from reference gene primer amplification. The table came from immunoSEQ multiplex PCR; TCRdb's copy has only in-frame clones and leaves some out. V, J and clone size reflect that table, while D and trimming were determined from the DNA. The sample contains about 250,000 clones, roughly 86% of which appear only once. Sequenced: peripheral blood. The chain combines TRBV11-2 with TRBJ1-3; D not certain. The sequence derives from a woman aged 60-70 years who had recovered from COVID-19. CDR3 region: CASSLARAGNTIYF. The CDR3 DNA follows: TGTGCCAGCAGCTTAGCTCGGGCTGGAAACACCATATATTTT.